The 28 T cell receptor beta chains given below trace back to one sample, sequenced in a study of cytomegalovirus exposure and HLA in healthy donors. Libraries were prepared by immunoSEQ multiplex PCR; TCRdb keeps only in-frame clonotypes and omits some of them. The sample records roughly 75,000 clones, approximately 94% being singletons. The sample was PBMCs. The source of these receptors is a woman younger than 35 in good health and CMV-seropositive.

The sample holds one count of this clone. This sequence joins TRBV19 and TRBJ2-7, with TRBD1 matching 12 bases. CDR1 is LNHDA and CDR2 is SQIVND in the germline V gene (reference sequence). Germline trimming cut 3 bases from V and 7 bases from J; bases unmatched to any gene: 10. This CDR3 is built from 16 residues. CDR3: CASSIMPGTGGMEQYF. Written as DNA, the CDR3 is TGTGCCAGTAGTATTATGCCCGGGACAGGGGGCATGGAGCAGTACTTC.

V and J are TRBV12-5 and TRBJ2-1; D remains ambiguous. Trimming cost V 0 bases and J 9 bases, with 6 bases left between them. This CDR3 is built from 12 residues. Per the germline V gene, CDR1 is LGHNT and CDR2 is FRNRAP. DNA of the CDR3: TGTGCTAGTGGTTTGGTCGGTGGTGAGCAGTTCTTC. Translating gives CASGLVGGEQFF.

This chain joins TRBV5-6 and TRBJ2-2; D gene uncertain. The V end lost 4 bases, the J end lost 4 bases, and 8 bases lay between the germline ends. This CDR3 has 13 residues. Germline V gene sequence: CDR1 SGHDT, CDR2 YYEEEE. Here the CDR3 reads CASSLQFTGELFF. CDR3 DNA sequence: TGTGCCAGCAGCCTCCAGTTCACCGGGGAGCTGTTTTTT.

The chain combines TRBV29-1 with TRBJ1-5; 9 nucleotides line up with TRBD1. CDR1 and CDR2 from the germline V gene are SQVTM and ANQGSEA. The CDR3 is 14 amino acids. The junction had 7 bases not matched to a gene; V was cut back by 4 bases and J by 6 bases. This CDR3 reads CSVATGGEGQPQHF. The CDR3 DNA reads TGCAGCGTTGCTACAGGGGGCGAAGGTCAGCCCCAGCATTTT.

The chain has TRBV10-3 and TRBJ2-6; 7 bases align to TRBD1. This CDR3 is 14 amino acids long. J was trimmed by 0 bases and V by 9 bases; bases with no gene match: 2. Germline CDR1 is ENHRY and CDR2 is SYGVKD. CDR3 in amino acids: CAITGDSGANVLTF. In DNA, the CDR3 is TGTGCCATAACAGGGGACTCTGGGGCCAACGTCCTGACTTTC.

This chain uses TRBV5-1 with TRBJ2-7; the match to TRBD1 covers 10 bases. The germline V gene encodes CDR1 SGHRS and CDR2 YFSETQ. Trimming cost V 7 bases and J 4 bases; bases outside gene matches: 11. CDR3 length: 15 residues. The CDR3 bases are TGCGCCAGCCGGATACGACAGGGGGCTTCTTACGAGCAGTACTTC. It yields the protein CASRIRQGASYEQYF.

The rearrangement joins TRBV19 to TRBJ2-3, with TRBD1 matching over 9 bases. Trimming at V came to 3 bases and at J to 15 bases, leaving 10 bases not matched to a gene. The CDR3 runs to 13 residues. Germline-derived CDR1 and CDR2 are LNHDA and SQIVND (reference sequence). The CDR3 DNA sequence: TGTGCCAGTAGTATTTCGGGGGGACAGGGAAGCTATTTT. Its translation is CASSISGGQGSYF.

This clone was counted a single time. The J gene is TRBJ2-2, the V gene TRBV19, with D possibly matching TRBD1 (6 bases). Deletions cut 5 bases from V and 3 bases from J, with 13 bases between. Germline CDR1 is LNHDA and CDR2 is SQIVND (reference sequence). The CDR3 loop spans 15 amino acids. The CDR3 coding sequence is TGTGCCAGTAGTCCCCAACAGGGCTACACCGGGGAGCTGTTTTTT. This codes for CASSPQQGYTGELFF.

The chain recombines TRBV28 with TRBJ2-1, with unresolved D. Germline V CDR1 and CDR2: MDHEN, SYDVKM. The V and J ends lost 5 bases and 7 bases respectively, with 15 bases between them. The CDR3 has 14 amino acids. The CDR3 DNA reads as TGTGCCAGCAGTGAAACCCAAACGAGTAATGAGCAGTTCTTC. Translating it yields CASSETQTSNEQFF.

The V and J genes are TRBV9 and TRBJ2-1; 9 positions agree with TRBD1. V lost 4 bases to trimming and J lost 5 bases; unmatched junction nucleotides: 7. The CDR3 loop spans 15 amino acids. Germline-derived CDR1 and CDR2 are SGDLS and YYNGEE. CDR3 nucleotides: TGTGCCAGCAGCCCCACAGGGGGCGTAGACAATGAGCAGTTCTTC. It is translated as CASSPTGGVDNEQFF.

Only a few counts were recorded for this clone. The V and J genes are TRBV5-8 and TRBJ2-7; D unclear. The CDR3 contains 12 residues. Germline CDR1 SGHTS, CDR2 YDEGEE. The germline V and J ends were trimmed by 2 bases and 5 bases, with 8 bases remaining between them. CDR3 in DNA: TGTGCCAGCAGCTTTGCCGCAGACGAGCAGTACTTC. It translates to CASSFAADEQYF. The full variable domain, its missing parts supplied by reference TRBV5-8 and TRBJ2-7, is EAGVTQSPTHLIKTRGQQATLRCSPISGHTSVYWYQQALGLGLQFLLWYDEGEERNRGNFPPRFSGRQFPNYSSELNVNALELEDSALYLCASSFAADEQYFGPGTRLTVT.

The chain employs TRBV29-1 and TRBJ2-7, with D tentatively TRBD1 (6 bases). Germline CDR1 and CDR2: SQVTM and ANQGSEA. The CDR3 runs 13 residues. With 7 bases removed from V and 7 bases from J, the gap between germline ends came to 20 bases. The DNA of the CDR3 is TGCAGCGCTCTAAACGCAGGGGCCGGGGAGCAGTACTTC. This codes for CSALNAGAGEQYF.

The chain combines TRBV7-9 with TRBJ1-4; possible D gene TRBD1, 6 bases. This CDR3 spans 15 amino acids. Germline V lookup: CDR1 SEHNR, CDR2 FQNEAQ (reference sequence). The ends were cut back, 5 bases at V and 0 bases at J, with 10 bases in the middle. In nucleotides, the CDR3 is TGTGCCAGCAGCCTAGGACAGACAACTAATGAAAAACTGTTTTTT. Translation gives CASSLGQTTNEKLFF.

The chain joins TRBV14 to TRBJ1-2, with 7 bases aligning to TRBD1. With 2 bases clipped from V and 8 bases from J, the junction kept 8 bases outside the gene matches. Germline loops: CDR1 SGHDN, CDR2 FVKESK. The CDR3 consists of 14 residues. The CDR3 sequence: CASSQQRTGVGYTF. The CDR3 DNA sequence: TGTGCCAGCAGCCAACAACGGACAGGAGTAGGCTACACCTTC.

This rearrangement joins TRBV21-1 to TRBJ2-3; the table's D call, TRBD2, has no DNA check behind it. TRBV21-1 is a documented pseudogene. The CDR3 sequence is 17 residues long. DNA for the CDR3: TGTGCCAGCAGGCCCCGCCTAGGTAGCGGGAGCACAGATACGCAGTATTTT. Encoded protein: CASRPRLGSGSTDTQYF.

The CDR3 is CASSQDLRGFGKLFF. Here the CDR3 DNA reads TGCGCCAGCAGCCAAGATCTCAGAGGGTTTGGAAAACTGTTTTTT. This rearrangement joins TRBV4-3 to TRBJ1-4; D is unresolved. The length of the CDR3 is 15 residues. Trimming cost V 0 bases and J 10 bases, with 15 bases left between them. CDR1 is LGHNA, CDR2 YSLEER, per germline.

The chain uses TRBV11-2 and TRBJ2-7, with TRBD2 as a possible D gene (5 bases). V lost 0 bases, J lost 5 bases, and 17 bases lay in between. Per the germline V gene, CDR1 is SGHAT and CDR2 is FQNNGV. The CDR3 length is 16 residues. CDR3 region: CASSLDLAGGGNEQYF. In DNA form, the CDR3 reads TGTGCCAGCAGCTTAGATCTAGCCGGAGGTGGAAACGAGCAGTACTTC.

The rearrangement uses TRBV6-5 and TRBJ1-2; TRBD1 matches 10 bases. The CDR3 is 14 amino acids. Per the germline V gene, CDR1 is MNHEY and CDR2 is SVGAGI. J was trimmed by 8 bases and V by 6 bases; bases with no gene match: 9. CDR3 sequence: CASSSTGGVGGYTF. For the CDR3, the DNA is TGTGCCAGCAGCTCGACAGGGGGCGTTGGGGGCTACACCTTC.

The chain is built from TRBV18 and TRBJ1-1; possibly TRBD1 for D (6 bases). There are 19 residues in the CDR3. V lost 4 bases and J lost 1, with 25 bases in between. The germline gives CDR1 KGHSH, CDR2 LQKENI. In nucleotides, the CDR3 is TGTGCCAGCTCACAGACCAGGACTTATAGGACAGCTACGAACACTGAAGCTTTCTTT. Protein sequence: CASSQTRTYRTATNTEAFF. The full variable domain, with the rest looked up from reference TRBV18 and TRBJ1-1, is NAGVMQNPRHLVRRRGQEARLRCSPMKGHSHVYWYRQLPEEGLKFMVYLQKENIIDESGMPKERFSAEFPKEGPSILRIQQVVRGDSAAYFCASSQTRTYRTATNTEAFFGQGTRLTVV.

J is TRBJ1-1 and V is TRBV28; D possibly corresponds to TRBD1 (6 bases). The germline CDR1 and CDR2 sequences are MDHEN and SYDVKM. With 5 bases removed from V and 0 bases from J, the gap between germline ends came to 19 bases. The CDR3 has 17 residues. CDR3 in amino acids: CASSPPIYRVLNTEAFF. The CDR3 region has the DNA TGTGCCAGCAGTCCCCCTATTTACAGGGTCTTGAACACTGAAGCTTTCTTT.

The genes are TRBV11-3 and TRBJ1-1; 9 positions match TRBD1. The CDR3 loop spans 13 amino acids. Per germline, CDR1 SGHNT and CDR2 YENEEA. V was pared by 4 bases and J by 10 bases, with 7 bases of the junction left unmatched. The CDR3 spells CASSSSQGAGAFF. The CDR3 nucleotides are TGTGCCAGCAGCTCCTCACAGGGGGCTGGAGCTTTCTTT.

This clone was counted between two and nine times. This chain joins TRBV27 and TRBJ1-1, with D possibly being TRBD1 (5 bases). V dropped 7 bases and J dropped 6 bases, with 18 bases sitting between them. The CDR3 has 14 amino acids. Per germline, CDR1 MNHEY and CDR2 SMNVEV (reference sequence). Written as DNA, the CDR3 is TGTGCCAGCAAGCGGGGGGAGGGTGTTTCTGAAGCTTTCTTT. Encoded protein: CASKRGEGVSEAFF.

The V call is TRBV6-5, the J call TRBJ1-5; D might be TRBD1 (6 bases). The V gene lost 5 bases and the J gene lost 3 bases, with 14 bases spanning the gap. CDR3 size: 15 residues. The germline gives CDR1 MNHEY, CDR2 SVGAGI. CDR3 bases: TGTGCCAGCAGTCAGGACAGCGGATTCAATCAGCCCCAGCATTTT. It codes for CASSQDSGFNQPQHF.

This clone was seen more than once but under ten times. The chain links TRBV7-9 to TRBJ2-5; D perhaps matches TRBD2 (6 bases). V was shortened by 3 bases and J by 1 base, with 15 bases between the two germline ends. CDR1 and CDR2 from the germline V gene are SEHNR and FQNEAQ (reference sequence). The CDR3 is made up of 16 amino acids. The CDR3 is CASSFRERGGQETQYF. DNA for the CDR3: TGTGCCAGCAGCTTTAGGGAAAGGGGAGGCCAAGAGACCCAGTACTTC.

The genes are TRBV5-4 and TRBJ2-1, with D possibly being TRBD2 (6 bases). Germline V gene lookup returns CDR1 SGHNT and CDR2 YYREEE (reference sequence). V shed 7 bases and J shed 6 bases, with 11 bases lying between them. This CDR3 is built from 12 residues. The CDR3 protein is CASGRGSNEQFF. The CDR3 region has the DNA TGTGCCAGCGGCCGGGGGAGCAATGAGCAGTTCTTC. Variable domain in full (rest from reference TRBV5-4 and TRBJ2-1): ETGVTQSPTHLIKTRGQQVTLRCSSQSGHNTVSWYQQALGQGPQFIFQYYREEENGRGNFPPRFSGLQFPNYSSELNVNALELDDSALYLCASGRGSNEQFFGPGTRLTVL.

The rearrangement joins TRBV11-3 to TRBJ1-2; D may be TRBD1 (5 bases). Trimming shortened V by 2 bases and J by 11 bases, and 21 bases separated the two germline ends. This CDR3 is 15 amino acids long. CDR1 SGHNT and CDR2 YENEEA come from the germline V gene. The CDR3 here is CASSLLAGPLNNYTF. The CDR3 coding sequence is TGTGCCAGCAGCTTATTGGCGGGGCCTCTGAACAATTACACCTTC. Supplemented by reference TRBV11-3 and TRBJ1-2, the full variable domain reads EAGVVQSPRYKIIEKKQPVAFWCNPISGHNTLYWYLQNLGQGPELLIRYENEEAVDDSQLPKDRFSAERLKGVDSTLKIQPAELGDSAVYLCASSLLAGPLNNYTFGSGTRLTVV.

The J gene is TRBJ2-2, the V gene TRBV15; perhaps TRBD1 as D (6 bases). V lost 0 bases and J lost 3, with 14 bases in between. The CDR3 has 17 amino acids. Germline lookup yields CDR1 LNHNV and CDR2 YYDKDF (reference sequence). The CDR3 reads CATSRDSTGLDTGELFF. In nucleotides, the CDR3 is TGTGCCACCAGCAGAGATTCCACAGGGTTGGACACCGGGGAGCTGTTTTTT.

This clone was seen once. CDR3 in DNA: TGTGCCAGCAGCTTCGTAGGGGCCGGGGCTTTCTTT. Its protein is CASSFVGAGAFF. The chain links TRBV7-9 to TRBJ1-1; maybe TRBD1 (5 bases). This CDR3 spans 12 amino acids. The germline V gene has CDR1 SEHNR and CDR2 FQNEAQ (reference sequence). Trimming shortened V by 3 bases and J by 11 bases, and 13 bases separated the two germline ends.